Listed here are 25 T cell receptor beta chains from one sample, sequenced in a study of T cells expressing NK-cell markers. TCRdb reprocessed the 5' RACE reads, with one entry per CDR3 protein and no DNA. This listing includes approximately 550,000 distinct CDR3 sequences. Sequenced input: blood T cells: a sorted CD56 or NKG2C T cell subset, CD4+ or CD8+ T cells, or bulk PBMC T cells (not recorded which). Receptors originate from a man younger than 35 in good health.

The V gene is TRBV18, the J gene TRBJ2-1; the TRBD2 assignment by TCRdb is unverifiable without DNA. Germline CDR1 is KGHSH and CDR2 is LQKENI. The CDR3 covers 14 residues. The CDR3 region is CASSQGQAEPKQFF.

This sequence joins TRBV4-2 and TRBJ1-1. This CDR3 region has 15 residues. Germline V gene data show CDR1 as LGHNA and CDR2 as YNFKEQ. CDR3 region: CASSQESRSNTEAFF.

This chain uses TRBV5-1 with TRBJ2-5; absent DNA, TCRdb's TRBD1 call cannot be checked. Germline CDR1 SGHRS, CDR2 YFSETQ. The CDR3 loop spans 14 amino acids. CDR3 amino acids: CASSPTGGQETQYF.

The chain uses TRBV7-2 and TRBJ2-1; TCRdb lists TRBD1, though no DNA is available to test this call. This CDR3 region has 14 residues. Germline CDR1 is SGHTA and CDR2 is FQGNSA. This chain's CDR3 is CASSFNQGENEQFF.

The rearrangement joins TRBV29-1 to TRBJ2-5; TCRdb gives TRBD2 as the D gene, but with no DNA this cannot be confirmed. This CDR3 is built from 14 residues. Germline values: CDR1 SQVTM, CDR2 ANQGSEA. CDR3 region: CSVEEGGRRETQYF.

The rearrangement uses TRBV11-2 and TRBJ1-4. The CDR3 is 14 residues long. Germline-derived CDR1 and CDR2 are SGHAT and FQNNGV. The CDR3 reads CASSLSGLGEKLFF.

J is TRBJ2-1 and V is TRBV7-2; TCRdb proposes TRBD1, but this gene call is untestable without DNA. From germline, CDR1 is SGHTA and CDR2 FQGNSA. The CDR3 spans 17 residues. The CDR3: CASSSSMGLYSDNEQFF.

The V and J genes are TRBV29-1 and TRBJ1-1. Germline V gene lookup returns CDR1 SQVTM and CDR2 ANQGSEA. The CDR3 consists of 12 residues. CDR3 sequence reads: CSGTPRFGEAFF. The full variable domain, rest sourced from reference TRBV29-1 and TRBJ1-1, is SAVISQKPSRDICQRGTSLTIQCQVDSQVTMMFWYRQQPGQSLTLIATANQGSEATYESGFVIDKFPISRPNLTFSTLTVSNMSPEDSSIYLCSGTPRFGEAFFGQGTRLTVV.

The V and J genes are TRBV7-2 and TRBJ2-7; the D call from TCRdb, TRBD1, cannot be confirmed without DNA. This CDR3 is built from 12 residues. CDR1 and CDR2 from the germline V gene are SGHTA and FQGNSA. The CDR3 sequence is CASSPVRGEQYF. Combining the CDR3 with reference TRBV7-2 and TRBJ2-7 gives the whole variable domain GAGVSQSPSNKVTEKGKDVELRCDPISGHTALYWYRQSLGQGLEFLIYFQGNSAPDKSGLPSDRFSAERTGGSVSTLTIQRTQQEDSAVYLCASSPVRGEQYFGPGTRLTVT.

This chain connects TRBV5-1 to TRBJ2-3; TCRdb lists TRBD2, though no DNA is available to test this call. The CDR3 contains 15 residues. The germline gives CDR1 SGHRS, CDR2 YFSETQ. The CDR3 sequence is CASSWTGAGTDTQYF.

This chain connects TRBV11-2 to TRBJ2-1; TCRdb gives TRBD1 as the D gene, but with no DNA this cannot be confirmed. The length of the CDR3 is 16 residues. Germline V gene sequence: CDR1 SGHAT, CDR2 FQNNGV. The CDR3 sequence: CASSFSPPSSYNEQFF.

V usage is TRBV7-2 and J usage is TRBJ2-7; the TCRdb call, TRBD1, lacks DNA for checking. Germline lookup yields CDR1 SGHTA and CDR2 FQGNSA. This CDR3 is built from 15 residues. This CDR3 reads CASSLSGRGYGEQYF.

The chain has TRBV11-2 and TRBJ1-1; TCRdb indicates TRBD1, and absent DNA this call remains unverified. CDR3 length: 13 amino acids. The germline V gene encodes CDR1 SGHAT and CDR2 FQNNGV. The CDR3 here is CASRFQGETEAFF.

The V and J genes are TRBV5-5 and TRBJ2-3; the D call of TRBD2 rests on TCRdb alone, since no DNA is present to check it. Germline lookup yields CDR1 SGHKS and CDR2 YYEKEE (reference sequence). The CDR3 totals 16 residues. The CDR3 sequence: CASSPRPDSRTDTQYF.

This sequence joins TRBV5-1 and TRBJ2-2. The length of the CDR3 is 13 residues. CDR1 and CDR2 (germline): SGHRS, YFSETQ. CDR3 residues: CAGRSGGAGELFF.

The genes are TRBV6-2 or TRBV6-3 and TRBJ2-7. In germline, CDR1 is MNHEY, CDR2 SVGEGT. The length of the CDR3 is 14 residues. The CDR3 spells CASSYELFSYEQYF.

The chain joins TRBV10-3 to TRBJ2-1; without DNA, the TCRdb call of TRBD1 cannot be checked. Germline-derived CDR1 and CDR2 are ENHRY and SYGVKD. The CDR3 is 13 amino acids. CDR3 in amino acids: CAIWRGSDNEQFF.

The chain combines TRBV7-2 with TRBJ2-1; TCRdb returns TRBD2, unconfirmable since there is no DNA. Germline V CDR1 and CDR2: SGHTA, FQGNSA. The CDR3 loop spans 13 amino acids. CDR3 loop: CASSLGGLAEQFF.

V is TRBV7-8 and J is TRBJ2-2. The germline gives CDR1 SGHVS, CDR2 FQNEAQ. The CDR3 loop spans 13 amino acids. The CDR3 loop reads CASTHRVGGELFF. The full variable domain, completed using reference TRBV7-8 and TRBJ2-2, is GAGVSQSPRYKVAKRGQDVALRCDPISGHVSLFWYQQALGQGPEFLTYFQNEAQLDKSGLPSDRFFAERPEGSVSTLKIQRTQQEDSAVYLCASTHRVGGELFFGEGSRLTVL.

The genes are TRBV20-1 and TRBJ2-5; TCRdb outputs TRBD1, but without DNA this stays unchecked. The CDR3 spans 15 residues. Germline CDR1 reads DFQATT; CDR2 reads SNEGSKA (reference sequence). CDR3 sequence reads: CSARERQGPSSAQYF.

The rearrangement links TRBV29-1 to TRBJ2-1; TCRdb picks TRBD2, but there is no DNA to check that call. The CDR3 is made up of 17 amino acids. Germline loops: CDR1 SQVTM, CDR2 ANQGSEA. The CDR3 is CSVVFPAPGTSSYEQFF.

The chain joins TRBV5-1 to TRBJ2-7. CDR1 and CDR2 (germline): SGHRS, YFSETQ. This CDR3 has 14 residues. CDR3 region: CASGDGSTVYEQYF. The complete variable domain, with remaining parts taken from reference TRBV5-1 and TRBJ2-7, reads KAGVTQTPRYLIKTRGQQVTLSCSPISGHRSVSWYQQTPGQGLQFLFEYFSETQRNKGNFPGRFSGRQFSNSRSEMNVSTLELGDSALYLCASGDGSTVYEQYFGPGTRLTVT.

CDR3 sequence reads: CASSLAFLGTGMETQYF. The rearrangement uses TRBV5-1 and TRBJ2-5; the TRBD1 assignment by TCRdb is unverifiable without DNA. The CDR3 has 17 residues. Looked up from germline, CDR1 is SGHRS and CDR2 is YFSETQ.

V usage is TRBV3-1 and J usage is TRBJ1-1. The germline V gene has CDR1 LGHDT and CDR2 YNNKEL (reference sequence). The CDR3 extends over 15 amino acids. The CDR3 sequence: CASSQDAVEATEAFF.

The V call is TRBV12-3 or TRBV12-4, the J call TRBJ2-2. The CDR3 covers 12 residues. The chain's CDR3 is CASVIRTGELFF.